This T cell receptor beta chain was sequenced in a study of blood T cell repertoires in COVID-19. Overall study context: Acute-phase and convalescent COVID-19 samples originated in the United States, Italy and Spain. T cells, B-cell-depleted T cells, or PBMCs provided the cDNA or gDNA that served as material.

The V gene's germline CDR1 is SQVTM and CDR2 ANQGSEA. There are 14 residues in the CDR3. Trimming pared 4 bases from V and 1 base from J, leaving 13 bases between. Study processing details: Estimates of nucleated cell counts were drawn from the amplification of reference gene primers. Clones were sequenced by immunoSEQ multiplex PCR, and TCRdb holds only the in-frame ones, with some missing. That table supplies the V and J calls and clone size; D and trimming were determined from the DNA. The table includes tens of thousands of clones, approximately 89% detected once. The source of this sequence is a human donor with active COVID-19. The donor label of this sample is uncertain. Input material: peripheral blood. This sequence joins TRBV29-1 and TRBJ1-1; tentatively, D is TRBD1 (5 bases). The CDR3 protein is CSVVPRGSNTEAFF. In nucleotides, the CDR3 is TGCAGCGTTGTACCCCGGGGGTCGAACACTGAAGCTTTCTTT.